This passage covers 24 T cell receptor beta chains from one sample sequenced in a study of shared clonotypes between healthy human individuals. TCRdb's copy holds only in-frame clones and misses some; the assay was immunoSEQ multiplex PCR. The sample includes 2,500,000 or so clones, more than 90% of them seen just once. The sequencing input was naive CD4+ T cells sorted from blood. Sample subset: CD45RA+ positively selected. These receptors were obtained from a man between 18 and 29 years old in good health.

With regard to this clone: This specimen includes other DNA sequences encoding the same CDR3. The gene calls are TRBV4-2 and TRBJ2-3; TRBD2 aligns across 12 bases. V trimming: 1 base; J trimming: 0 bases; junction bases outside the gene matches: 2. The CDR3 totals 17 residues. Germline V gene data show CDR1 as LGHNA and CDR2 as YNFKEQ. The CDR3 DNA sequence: TGTGCCAGCAGCCAAGGAACTAGCGGGGGGAGCACAGATACGCAGTATTTT. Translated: CASSQGTSGGSTDTQYF.

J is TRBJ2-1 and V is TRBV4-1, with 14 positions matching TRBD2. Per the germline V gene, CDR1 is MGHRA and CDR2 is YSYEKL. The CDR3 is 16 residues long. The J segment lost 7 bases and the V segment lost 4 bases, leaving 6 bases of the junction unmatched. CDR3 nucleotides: TGCGCCAGCAGCCCTGCCGGGACTAGCGGGGGAAATGAGCAGTTCTTC. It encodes CASSPAGTSGGNEQFF.

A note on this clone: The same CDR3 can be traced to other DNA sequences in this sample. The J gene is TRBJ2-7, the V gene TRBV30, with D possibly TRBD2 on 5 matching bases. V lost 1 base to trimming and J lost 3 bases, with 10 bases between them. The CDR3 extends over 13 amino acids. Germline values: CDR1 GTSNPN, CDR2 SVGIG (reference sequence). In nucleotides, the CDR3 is TGTGCCTGGAGTGGGACTGGAATCTACGAGCAGTACTTC. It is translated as CAWSGTGIYEQYF. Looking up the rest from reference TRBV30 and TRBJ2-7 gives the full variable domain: SQTIHQWPATLVQPVGSPLSLECTVEGTSNPNLYWYRQAAGRGLQLLFYSVGIGQISSEVPQNLSASRPQDRQFILSSKKLLLSDSGFYLCAWSGTGIYEQYFGPGTRLTVT.

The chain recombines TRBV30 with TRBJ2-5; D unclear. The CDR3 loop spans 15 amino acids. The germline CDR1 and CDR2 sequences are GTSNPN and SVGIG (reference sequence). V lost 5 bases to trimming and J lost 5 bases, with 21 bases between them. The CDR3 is CAWAEKGVGWETQYF. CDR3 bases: TGTGCCTGGGCCGAAAAAGGAGTGGGGTGGGAGACCCAGTACTTC.

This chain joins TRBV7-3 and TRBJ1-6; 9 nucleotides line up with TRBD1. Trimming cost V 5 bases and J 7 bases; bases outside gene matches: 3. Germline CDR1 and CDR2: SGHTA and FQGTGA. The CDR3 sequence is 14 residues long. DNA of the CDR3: TGTGCCAGCAGCCCACAGGGGGCCAATTCACCCCTCCACTTT. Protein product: CASSPQGANSPLHF.

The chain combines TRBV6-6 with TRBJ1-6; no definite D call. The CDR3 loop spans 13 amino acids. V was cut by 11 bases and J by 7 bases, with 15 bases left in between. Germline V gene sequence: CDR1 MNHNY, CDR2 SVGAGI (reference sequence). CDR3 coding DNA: TGTGCCGCAGCCGGGTCGAAAAATTCACCCCTCCACTTT. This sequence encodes CAAAGSKNSPLHF.

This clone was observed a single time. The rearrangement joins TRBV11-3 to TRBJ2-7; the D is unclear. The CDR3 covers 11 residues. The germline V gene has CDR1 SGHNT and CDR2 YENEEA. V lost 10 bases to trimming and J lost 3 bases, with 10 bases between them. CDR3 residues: CATEDNYEQYF. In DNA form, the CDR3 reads TGTGCCACCGAAGACAACTACGAGCAGTACTTC. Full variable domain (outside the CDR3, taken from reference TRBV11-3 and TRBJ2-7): EAGVVQSPRYKIIEKKQPVAFWCNPISGHNTLYWYLQNLGQGPELLIRYENEEAVDDSQLPKDRFSAERLKGVDSTLKIQPAELGDSAVYLCATEDNYEQYFGPGTRLTVT.

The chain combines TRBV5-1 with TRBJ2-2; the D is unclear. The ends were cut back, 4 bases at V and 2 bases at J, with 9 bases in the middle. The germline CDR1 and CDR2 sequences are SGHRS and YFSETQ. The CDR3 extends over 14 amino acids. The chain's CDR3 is CASSRTGNTGELFF. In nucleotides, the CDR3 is TGCGCCAGCAGCAGGACGGGCAACACCGGGGAGCTGTTTTTT.

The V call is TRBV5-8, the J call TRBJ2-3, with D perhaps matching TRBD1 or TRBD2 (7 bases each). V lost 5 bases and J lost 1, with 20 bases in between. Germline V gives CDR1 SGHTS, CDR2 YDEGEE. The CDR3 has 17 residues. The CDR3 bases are TGTGCCAGCAGTCTCAGGGGGGCGGGGGCTGGCACAGATACGCAGTATTTT. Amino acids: CASSLRGAGAGTDTQYF. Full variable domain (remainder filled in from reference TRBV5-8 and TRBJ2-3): EAGVTQSPTHLIKTRGQQATLRCSPISGHTSVYWYQQALGLGLQFLLWYDEGEERNRGNFPPRFSGRQFPNYSSELNVNALELEDSALYLCASSLRGAGAGTDTQYFGPGTRLTVL.

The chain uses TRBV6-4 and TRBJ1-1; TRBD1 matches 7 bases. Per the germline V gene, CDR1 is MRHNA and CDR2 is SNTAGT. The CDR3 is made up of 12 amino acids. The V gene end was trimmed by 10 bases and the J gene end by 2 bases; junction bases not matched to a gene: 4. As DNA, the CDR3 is TGTGCCACCCCAGGGGGAAACACTGAAGCTTTCTTT. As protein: CATPGGNTEAFF.

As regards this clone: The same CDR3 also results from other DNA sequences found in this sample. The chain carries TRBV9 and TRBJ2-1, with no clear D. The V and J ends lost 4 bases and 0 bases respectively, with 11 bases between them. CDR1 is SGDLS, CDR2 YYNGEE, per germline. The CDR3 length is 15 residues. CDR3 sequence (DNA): TGTGCCAGCAGCCCCGGCCCGAGCTCCTACAATGAGCAGTTCTTC. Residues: CASSPGPSSYNEQFF.

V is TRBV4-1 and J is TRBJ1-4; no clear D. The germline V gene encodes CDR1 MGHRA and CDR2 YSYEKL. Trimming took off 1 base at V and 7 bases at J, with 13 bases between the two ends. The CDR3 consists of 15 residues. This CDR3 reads CASSQGGYRGEKLFF. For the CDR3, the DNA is TGCGCCAGCAGCCAAGGAGGATACAGAGGTGAAAAACTGTTTTTT.

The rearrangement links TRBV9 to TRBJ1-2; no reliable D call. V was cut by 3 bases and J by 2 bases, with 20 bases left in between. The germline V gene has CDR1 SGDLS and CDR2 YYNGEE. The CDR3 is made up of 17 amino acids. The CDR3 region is CASSGTGRTPGNYGYTF. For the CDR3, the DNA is TGTGCCAGCAGCGGTACGGGCAGAACCCCGGGCAACTATGGCTACACCTTC.

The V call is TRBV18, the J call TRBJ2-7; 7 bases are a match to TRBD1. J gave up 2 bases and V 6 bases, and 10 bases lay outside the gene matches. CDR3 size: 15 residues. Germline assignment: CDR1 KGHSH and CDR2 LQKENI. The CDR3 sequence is CASSQASGQAYEQYF. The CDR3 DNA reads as TGTGCCAGCTCTCAGGCCAGTGGACAGGCCTACGAGCAGTACTTC.

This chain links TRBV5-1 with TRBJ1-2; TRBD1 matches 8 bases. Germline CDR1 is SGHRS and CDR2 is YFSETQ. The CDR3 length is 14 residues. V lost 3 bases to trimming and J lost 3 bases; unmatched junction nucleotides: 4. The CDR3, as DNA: TGCGCCAGCAGCTCCCAGGGGGCTCACTATGGCTACACCTTC. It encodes CASSSQGAHYGYTF.

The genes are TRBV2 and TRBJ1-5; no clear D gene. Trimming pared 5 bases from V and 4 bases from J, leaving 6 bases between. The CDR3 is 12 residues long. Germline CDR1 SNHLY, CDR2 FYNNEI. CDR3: CASSRENQPQHF. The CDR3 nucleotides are TGTGCCAGCAGTAGGGAAAATCAGCCCCAGCATTTT.

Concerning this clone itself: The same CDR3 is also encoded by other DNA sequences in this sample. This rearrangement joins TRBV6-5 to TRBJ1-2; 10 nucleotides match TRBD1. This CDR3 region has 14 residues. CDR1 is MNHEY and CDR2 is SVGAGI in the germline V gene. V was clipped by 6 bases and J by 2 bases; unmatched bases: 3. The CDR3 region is CASSPGQGNYGYTF. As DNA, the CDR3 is TGTGCCAGCAGCCCGGGACAGGGGAACTATGGCTACACCTTC.

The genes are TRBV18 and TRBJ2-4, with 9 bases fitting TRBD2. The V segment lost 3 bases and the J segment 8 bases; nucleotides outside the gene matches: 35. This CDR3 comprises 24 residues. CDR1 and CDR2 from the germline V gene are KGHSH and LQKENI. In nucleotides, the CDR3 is TGTGCCAGCTCACCCAACCTTATCGAGACTAGCGGAGTCCCCTCAAGGCCAAATGGAGACATTCAGTACTTC. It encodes CASSPNLIETSGVPSRPNGDIQYF.

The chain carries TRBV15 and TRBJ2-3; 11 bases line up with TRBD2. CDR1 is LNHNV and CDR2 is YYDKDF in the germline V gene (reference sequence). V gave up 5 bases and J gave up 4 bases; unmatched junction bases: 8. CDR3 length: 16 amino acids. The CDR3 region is CATSFRLAGSSDTQYF. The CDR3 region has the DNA TGTGCCACCAGCTTCCGACTAGCGGGGAGTTCAGATACGCAGTATTTT. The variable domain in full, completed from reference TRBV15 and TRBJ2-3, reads DAMVIQNPRYQVTQFGKPVTLSCSQTLNHNVMYWYQQKSSQAPKLLFHYYDKDFNNEADTPDNFQSRRPNTSFCFLDIRSPGLGDTAMYLCATSFRLAGSSDTQYFGPGTRLTVL.

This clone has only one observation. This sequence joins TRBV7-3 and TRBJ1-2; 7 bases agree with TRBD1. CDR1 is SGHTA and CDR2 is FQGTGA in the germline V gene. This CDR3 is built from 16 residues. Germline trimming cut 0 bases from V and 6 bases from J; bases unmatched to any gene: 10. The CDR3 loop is CASSLTSLDRRDGYTF. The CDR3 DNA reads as TGTGCCAGCAGCTTAACGTCCCTGGACAGGCGAGATGGCTACACCTTC. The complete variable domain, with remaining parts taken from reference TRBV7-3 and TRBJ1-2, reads GAGVSQTPSNKVTEKGKYVELRCDPISGHTALYWYRQSLGQGPEFLIYFQGTGAADDSGLPNDRFFAVRPEGSVSTLKIQRTERGDSAVYLCASSLTSLDRRDGYTFGSGTRLTVV.

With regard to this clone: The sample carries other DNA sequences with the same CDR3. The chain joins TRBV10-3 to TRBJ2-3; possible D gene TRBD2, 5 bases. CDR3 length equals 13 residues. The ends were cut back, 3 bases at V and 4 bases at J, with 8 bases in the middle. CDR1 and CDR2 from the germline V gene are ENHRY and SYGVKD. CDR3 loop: CAISEGSPDTQYF. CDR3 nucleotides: TGTGCCATCAGTGAAGGGAGCCCAGATACGCAGTATTTT.

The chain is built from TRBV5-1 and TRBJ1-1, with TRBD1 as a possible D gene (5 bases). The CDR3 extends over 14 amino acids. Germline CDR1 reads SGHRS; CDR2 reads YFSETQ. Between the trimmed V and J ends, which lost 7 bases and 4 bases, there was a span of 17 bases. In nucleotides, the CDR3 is TGCGCCAGCGCGATCGGGACGGCGATCACTGAAGCTTTCTTT. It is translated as CASAIGTAITEAFF.

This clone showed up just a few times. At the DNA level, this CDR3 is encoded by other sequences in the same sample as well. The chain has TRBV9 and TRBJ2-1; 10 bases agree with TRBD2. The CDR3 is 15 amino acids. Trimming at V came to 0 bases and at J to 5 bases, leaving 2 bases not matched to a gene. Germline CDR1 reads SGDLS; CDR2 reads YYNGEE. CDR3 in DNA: TGTGCCAGCAGCGTAGGGACTAGCGGAAACAATGAGCAGTTCTTC. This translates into CASSVGTSGNNEQFF. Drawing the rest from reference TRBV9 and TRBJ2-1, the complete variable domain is DSGVTQTPKHLITATGQRVTLRCSPRSGDLSVYWYQQSLDQGLQFLIQYYNGEERAKGNILERFSAQQFPDLHSELNLSSLELGDSALYFCASSVGTSGNNEQFFGPGTRLTVL.

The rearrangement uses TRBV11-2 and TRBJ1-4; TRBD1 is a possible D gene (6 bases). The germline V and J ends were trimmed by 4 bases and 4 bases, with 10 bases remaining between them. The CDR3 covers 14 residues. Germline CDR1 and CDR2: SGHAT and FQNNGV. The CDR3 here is CASSSGQLNEKLFF. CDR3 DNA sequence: TGTGCCAGCAGCTCGGGACAACTTAATGAAAAACTGTTTTTT.